These 15 T cell receptor beta chains originate from one sample sequenced in a study of blood T cell repertoires in COVID-19. Sequencing used immunoSEQ multiplex PCR; TCRdb keeps in-frame clones, though not all of them. The sample has hundreds of thousands of clones, about 85% seen once. The specimen was peripheral blood. Every receptor here comes from a woman under 30 who had recovered from COVID-19.

The rearrangement joins TRBV2 to TRBJ2-7, with D tentatively TRBD2 (5 bases). The germline gives CDR1 SNHLY, CDR2 FYNNEI. V dropped 5 bases and J dropped 9 bases, with 17 bases sitting between them. The CDR3 covers 13 residues. The CDR3 DNA sequence: TGTGCCAGCAGTTACAGACGGGATTTAGGGCAGTACTTC. This codes for CASSYRRDLGQYF.

In its sample, this clone was seen a few times. This chain uses TRBV25-1 with TRBJ2-7, with D possibly being TRBD1 (6 bases). The V gene's germline CDR1 is MGHDK and CDR2 SYGVNS. V was cut by 1 base and J by 7 bases, with 17 bases left in between. The CDR3 is 15 amino acids. In DNA, the CDR3 is TGTGCCAGCAGTGAATCCATCGACAGGATGGAAGAGCAGTACTTC. As protein: CASSESIDRMEEQYF.

The chain couples TRBV9 to TRBJ2-1, with TRBD2 as a possible D gene (5 bases). The CDR3 consists of 15 residues. Germline V gene sequence: CDR1 SGDLS, CDR2 YYNGEE. V was cut by 3 bases and J by 7 bases, with 17 bases left in between. CDR3 in DNA: TGTGCCAGCAGCGAATGGAGGACCGTCTCAAATGAGCAGTTCTTC. It encodes CASSEWRTVSNEQFF.

The V and J genes are TRBV24-1 and TRBJ2-1; 12 bases align to TRBD2. This CDR3 comprises 17 residues. The germline V gene encodes CDR1 KGHDR and CDR2 SFDVKD. V trimming: 3 bases; J trimming: 8 bases; junction bases outside the gene matches: 10. The CDR3 region is CATSDKMTSGRLYEQFF. The CDR3 nucleotides read TGTGCCACCAGTGATAAAATGACTAGCGGGAGACTGTATGAGCAGTTCTTC.

The rearrangement uses TRBV6-5 and TRBJ1-1; a weak D match, TRBD1 (5 bases). V lost 3 bases, J lost 11 bases, and 10 bases lay in between. The CDR3 spans 11 residues. Germline CDR1 and CDR2: MNHEY and SVGAGI. The CDR3 DNA is TGTGCCAGCAGTTATCGACAGACCGCTTTCTTT. As protein: CASSYRQTAFF.

This clone was observed once. J is TRBJ1-5 and V is TRBV4-3; TRBD1 matches 9 bases. V lost 3 bases, J lost 4 bases, and 1 base stayed unmatched. CDR1 and CDR2 (germline): LGHNA, YSLEER. The CDR3 has 14 amino acids. CDR3 sequence reads: CASSQTGGNQPQHF. DNA for the CDR3: TGCGCCAGCAGCCAGACAGGGGGGAATCAGCCCCAGCATTTT.

The chain couples TRBV27 to TRBJ2-6, with D maybe TRBD1 (6 bases). The V and J ends lost 3 bases and 1 base respectively, with 7 bases between them. This CDR3 is built from 15 residues. Looked up from germline, CDR1 is MNHEY and CDR2 is SMNVEV (reference sequence). The CDR3 DNA is TGTGCCAGCAGTTTGGGGACATCTGGGGCCAACGTCCTGACTTTC. Amino acids: CASSLGTSGANVLTF.

This clone was detected only a few times. The chain links TRBV25-1 to TRBJ1-1; D ambiguous. The CDR3 is 14 residues long. The V gene lost 6 bases and the J gene lost 2 bases, with 13 bases spanning the gap. The V gene's germline CDR1 is MGHDK and CDR2 SYGVNS. CDR3 bases: TGTGCCAGCAGCCGAGTAGCAGCCAACACTGAAGCTTTCTTT. Amino acid sequence: CASSRVAANTEAFF.

The genes are TRBV4-3 and TRBJ2-5; 11 bases map to TRBD2. The ends lost 0 bases at V and 2 bases at J; junction bases unmatched: 5. CDR3 size: 17 residues. CDR1 and CDR2 (germline): LGHNA, YSLEER. CDR3 nucleotide sequence: TGCGCCAGCAGCCAAGATGGGACTAGCGGTCTTCAAGAGACCCAGTACTTC. Encoded protein: CASSQDGTSGLQETQYF.

The gene calls are TRBV18 and TRBJ1-5, with TRBD1 identical over 7 bases. Unmatched junction bases numbered 8, after V lost 6 bases and J lost 6 bases. The germline gives CDR1 KGHSH, CDR2 LQKENI. The CDR3 is 14 residues long. In nucleotides, the CDR3 is TGTGCCAGCTCGACAGGGCGGGCGGGTCAGCCCCAGCATTTT. This encodes CASSTGRAGQPQHF.

This clone appeared once. The chain is built from TRBV24-1 and TRBJ2-2, with D perhaps matching TRBD1 (5 bases). CDR3 size: 13 residues. The V gene's germline CDR1 is KGHDR and CDR2 SFDVKD. Trimming removed 1 base at V and 9 bases at J, with 8 bases between. The CDR3 loop is CATSDLRGRELFF. Here the CDR3 DNA reads TGTGCCACCAGTGATTTAAGGGGAAGGGAGCTGTTTTTT.

This chain links TRBV7-6 with TRBJ2-2; D is ambiguous. The CDR3 is made up of 15 amino acids. Trimming removed 4 bases from V and 1 base from J, with 10 bases in between. Germline lookup yields CDR1 SGHVS and CDR2 FNYEAQ. In DNA form, the CDR3 reads TGTGCCAGCAGCTATAAATCCGGGAACACCGGGGAGCTGTTTTTT. This sequence encodes CASSYKSGNTGELFF.

This chain joins TRBV5-1 and TRBJ2-5; 12 positions agree with TRBD2. Germline CDR1 SGHRS, CDR2 YFSETQ. The ends lost 4 bases at V and 6 bases at J; junction bases unmatched: 22. This CDR3 contains 20 residues. CDR3 sequence: CASSLLSGGLAGGNLKTQYF. The DNA of the CDR3 is TGCGCCAGCAGCCTACTTAGTGGTGGGCTAGCGGGAGGGAATTTGAAGACCCAGTACTTC.

CDR3 amino acids: CASSPGLASSYEQYF. The CDR3 DNA reads TGCGCCAGCAGCCCCGGACTAGCGTCTTCCTACGAGCAGTACTTC. The chain carries TRBV4-3 and TRBJ2-7; TRBD2 aligns across 9 bases. Trimming removed 4 bases from V and 1 base from J; junction bases left unmatched: 5. The germline gives CDR1 LGHNA, CDR2 YSLEER. This CDR3 has 15 residues.

This clone showed up many times. The chain has TRBV6-4 and TRBJ2-3; TRBD2 agrees at 12 bases. V gave up 4 bases and J gave up 1 base; unmatched junction bases: 0. The CDR3 is 15 residues long. Germline CDR1 reads MRHNA; CDR2 reads SNTAGT. The CDR3 DNA sequence: TGTGCCAGCAGTGGACTAGCGGGAGGCACAGATACGCAGTATTTT. Translating it yields CASSGLAGGTDTQYF.